One and the same sample provided the 30 T cell receptor beta chains below, sequenced in a study of shared clonotypes between healthy human individuals (dated by TCRdb to the early 2020s). CD8 naive samples were CD45RO-negative cells positively selected for CCR7, giving a CD45RA+CCR7+ population that excluded TemRA cells. The library was prepared using the immunoSEQ multiplex PCR assay. TCRdb took this table from immuneACCESS and kept in-frame rearrangements with V and J called. Such tables lack part of the clones; where checked against another copy, unresolved V genes explain under half of the gap, and the rest is unexplained. Within this sample are around 2.1 million clones, with approximately 94% of them counted one time only. 1.5% to 2% of the sample goes to the ten largest clones. Specimen: naive CD8+ T cells from PBMCs. The cell subset or site label, as the study defines it: CD45RA+CCR7+. The receptors were gathered from a man aged 18 to 29 in good health. Some clones in this sample may be carry-over from other donors' samples.

This chain's CDR3 is CASSQPPGPPETQYF. In DNA, the CDR3 is TGTGCCAGCAGCCAACCACCCGGGCCGCCAGAGACCCAGTACTTC. The chain couples TRBV4-2 to TRBJ2-5; D ambiguous. The CDR3 loop spans 15 amino acids. Germline CDR1 is LGHNA and CDR2 is YNFKEQ. Trimming removed 2 bases at V and 4 bases at J, with 14 bases between.

The V call is TRBV7-9, the J call TRBJ2-1, with no clear D. This CDR3 spans 12 amino acids. Per germline, CDR1 SEHNR and CDR2 FQNEAQ (reference sequence). Trimming took off 3 bases at V and 8 bases at J, with 8 bases between the two ends. This chain's CDR3 is CASSLPVDEQFF. In DNA, the CDR3 is TGTGCCAGCAGCTTGCCTGTGGATGAGCAGTTCTTC.

This clone has only one observation. V usage is TRBV27 and J usage is TRBJ2-1; 10 bases match TRBD2. The CDR3 has 16 residues. V shed 6 bases and J 9 bases; nucleotides not matched to a gene: 14. CDR1 and CDR2 from the germline V gene are MNHEY and SMNVEV (reference sequence). The CDR3 reads CASSMGIAGGFGEQFF. In DNA, the CDR3 is TGTGCCAGCAGCATGGGTATAGCGGGGGGATTCGGTGAGCAGTTCTTC.

This sequence joins TRBV18 and TRBJ2-7; maybe TRBD1 (7 bases). The germline V and J ends were trimmed by 6 bases and 2 bases, with 14 bases remaining between them. Germline V lookup: CDR1 KGHSH, CDR2 LQKENI. This CDR3 contains 14 residues. CDR3 sequence (DNA): TGTGCCAGCTCCCCAGACAGGGAGGCCTACGAGCAGTACTTC. Amino acid sequence: CASSPDREAYEQYF.

This clone was picked up one time. DNA of the CDR3: TGTGCCAGCAGCTTAGAAGGAAGGTCCTACAATGAGCAGTTCTTC. Residues: CASSLEGRSYNEQFF. The J gene is TRBJ2-1, the V gene TRBV13; D ambiguous. The CDR3 loop spans 15 amino acids. Deletions cut 1 base from V and 1 base from J, with 8 bases between. CDR1 and CDR2 (germline): PRHDT, FYEKMQ (reference sequence).

The rearrangement joins TRBV27 to TRBJ2-7; D remains unclear. Germline V CDR1 and CDR2: MNHEY, SMNVEV (reference sequence). V was clipped by 6 bases and J by 3 bases, with 12 bases between them. This CDR3 contains 13 residues. The CDR3 reads CASSFAGDYEQYF. The DNA of the CDR3 is TGTGCCAGCAGCTTTGCTGGGGACTACGAGCAGTACTTC.

The V call is TRBV27, the J call TRBJ2-2; 7 bases agree with TRBD1. The CDR3 runs to 17 residues. The junction had 8 bases not matched to a gene; V was cut back by 2 bases and J by 2 bases. Germline V CDR1 and CDR2: MNHEY, SMNVEV (reference sequence). The CDR3 DNA sequence: TGTGCCAGCAGTTTAAAACAGAGGGGGCCCAACACCGGGGAGCTGTTTTTT. It encodes CASSLKQRGPNTGELFF.

V usage is TRBV25-1 and J usage is TRBJ2-5; 7 bases align to TRBD1. Unmatched junction bases numbered 10, after V lost 6 bases and J lost 3 bases. The CDR3 sequence is 15 residues long. The V gene's germline CDR1 is MGHDK and CDR2 SYGVNS. CDR3 loop: CASREGTVVKETQYF. The CDR3 bases are TGTGCCAGCAGGGAAGGGACAGTGGTAAAAGAGACCCAGTACTTC.

The chain recombines TRBV6-5 with TRBJ1-1, with a possible D match to TRBD1 (5 bases). Germline lookup yields CDR1 MNHEY and CDR2 SVGAGI. Trimming pared 6 bases from V and 3 bases from J, leaving 11 bases between. The CDR3 is made up of 13 amino acids. The CDR3 DNA follows: TGTGCCAGCAGCCTGGGGCCCTACACTGAAGCTTTCTTT. Protein product: CASSLGPYTEAFF.

V gene TRBV27 combines with J gene TRBJ2-7; D is undetermined. The germline gives CDR1 MNHEY, CDR2 SMNVEV (reference sequence). The CDR3 extends over 14 amino acids. V dropped 5 bases and J dropped 7 bases, with 18 bases sitting between them. CDR3 amino acids: CASSLFGPLGEQYF. CDR3 coding DNA: TGTGCCAGCAGTCTTTTCGGGCCCTTGGGGGAGCAGTACTTC.

Comments on this clone: Distinct nucleotide sequences in the sample also encode this CDR3. The rearrangement joins TRBV12-5 to TRBJ1-1, with D possibly being TRBD1 (5 bases). The V gene's germline CDR1 is LGHNT and CDR2 FRNRAP. Trimming shortened V by 3 bases and J by 4 bases, and 6 bases separated the two germline ends. CDR3 length equals 12 residues. The DNA for the CDR3 is TGTGCTAGTGGTTTTAGGGGCACTGAAGCTTTCTTT. This codes for CASGFRGTEAFF.

This clone came up once. This chain connects TRBV7-6 to TRBJ2-2; D gene unclear. The CDR3 has 14 amino acids. V dropped 5 bases and J dropped 5 bases, with 12 bases sitting between them. Germline lookup yields CDR1 SGHVS and CDR2 FNYEAQ. CDR3 nucleotide sequence: TGTGCCAGCAGCCCGGGTCCCTTAACCGGGGAGCTGTTTTTT. Its translation is CASSPGPLTGELFF. Looking up the rest from reference TRBV7-6 and TRBJ2-2 gives the full variable domain: GAGVSQSPRYKVTKRGQDVALRCDPISGHVSLYWYRQALGQGPEFLTYFNYEAQQDKSGLPNDRFSAERPEGSISTLTIQRTEQRDSAMYRCASSPGPLTGELFFGEGSRLTVL.

This chain links TRBV7-9 with TRBJ2-2; 9 bases are shared with TRBD2. The V gene's germline CDR1 is SEHNR and CDR2 FQNEAQ (reference sequence). J was trimmed by 4 bases and V by 5 bases; bases with no gene match: 8. This CDR3 spans 16 amino acids. As DNA, the CDR3 is TGTGCCAGCAGCCCACCGACTAGCGGAGGCACCGGGGAGCTGTTTTTT. This codes for CASSPPTSGGTGELFF.

V gene TRBV14 combines with J gene TRBJ2-2; the D is unclear. Germline loops: CDR1 SGHDN, CDR2 FVKESK. The CDR3 has 16 residues. Trimming removed 0 bases at V and 1 base at J, with 9 bases between. In DNA, the CDR3 is TGTGCCAGCAGCCAAGATCGCGCACTGAACACCGGGGAGCTGTTTTTT. Amino acids: CASSQDRALNTGELFF. Variable domain in full (rest from reference TRBV14 and TRBJ2-2): EAGVTQFPSHSVIEKGQTVTLRCDPISGHDNLYWYRRVMGKEIKFLLHFVKESKQDESGMPNNRFLAERTGGTYSTLKVQPAELEDSGVYFCASSQDRALNTGELFFGEGSRLTVL.

This chain connects TRBV6-8 to TRBJ1-5, with D tentatively TRBD1 (5 bases). Per the germline V gene, CDR1 is MNHGY and CDR2 is SAAAGT. The CDR3 spans 11 residues. Deletions cut 5 bases from V and 11 bases from J, with 10 bases between. The CDR3: CASSGWGAQHF. The CDR3 nucleotides are TGTGCCAGCAGTGGGTGGGGGGCCCAGCATTTT.

The V and J genes are TRBV2 and TRBJ2-1; 8 bases are a match to TRBD2. The trim removed 7 bases at V and 2 bases at J, leaving 10 bases unmatched. CDR1 and CDR2 (germline): SNHLY, FYNNEI. CDR3 length: 16 amino acids. The CDR3: CASTEASGSPYNEQFF. In DNA form, the CDR3 reads TGTGCCAGCACCGAGGCTAGCGGGTCTCCCTACAATGAGCAGTTCTTC.

This chain joins TRBV11-1 and TRBJ2-1, with 8 bases aligning to TRBD2. This CDR3 has 16 residues. Germline CDR1 and CDR2: SGHAT and FQDESV (reference sequence). V was clipped by 4 bases and J by 6 bases; unmatched bases: 11. The CDR3 spells CASSSGLEGLGNEQFF. The CDR3 DNA follows: TGTGCCAGCAGCTCGGGACTAGAGGGTTTGGGCAATGAGCAGTTCTTC.

The chain employs TRBV28 and TRBJ2-7; D not resolved. V lost 2 bases and J lost 2, with 10 bases in between. The germline CDR1 and CDR2 sequences are MDHEN and SYDVKM. This CDR3 is built from 14 residues. As DNA, the CDR3 is TGTGCCAGCAGTTTACCACCAATGCCCTACGAGCAGTACTTC. The encoded protein is CASSLPPMPYEQYF.

V and J are TRBV2 and TRBJ2-3; D possibly matches TRBD1 or TRBD2 (5 bases each). Looked up from germline, CDR1 is SNHLY and CDR2 is FYNNEI. V lost 7 bases, J lost 3 bases, and 8 bases lay in between. The CDR3 runs to 12 residues. DNA for the CDR3: TGTGCCAGCATTTGGGGGACAGATACGCAGTATTTT. This gives the protein CASIWGTDTQYF.

A note on this clone: Other DNA sequences within the sample encode an identical CDR3. The rearrangement links TRBV13 to TRBJ2-3; 9 bases align to TRBD2. This CDR3 comprises 17 residues. The germline V gene encodes CDR1 PRHDT and CDR2 FYEKMQ (reference sequence). Germline trimming cut 4 bases from V and 6 bases from J; bases unmatched to any gene: 14. CDR3 protein: CASSSRLAGGPGDTQYF. In DNA form, the CDR3 reads TGTGCCAGCAGCTCCCGTTTGGCGGGAGGGCCTGGGGATACGCAGTATTTT. Combining the CDR3 with reference TRBV13 and TRBJ2-3 gives the whole variable domain AAGVIQSPRHLIKEKRETATLKCYPIPRHDTVYWYQQGPGQDPQFLISFYEKMQSDKGSIPDRFSAQQFSDYHSELNMSSLELGDSALYFCASSSRLAGGPGDTQYFGPGTRLTVL.

This chain uses TRBV7-5 with TRBJ2-7; the table assigns TRBD1, which was not confirmed against the DNA. TRBV7-5 constitutes a pseudogene. The CDR3 contains 16 residues. The chain's CDR3 is CVRRKGLRDGSYEQYF. In DNA, the CDR3 is TGTGTCAGAAGGAAGGGGTTACGAGACGGCTCCTACGAGCAGTACTTC.

The chain employs TRBV18 and TRBJ2-1, with D perhaps assigned TRBD1 or TRBD2 (7 bases each). The CDR3 covers 17 residues. V shed 5 bases and J shed 5 bases, with 22 bases lying between them. The germline V gene encodes CDR1 KGHSH and CDR2 LQKENI. The CDR3 is CASSSPAGGDVNNEQFF. The CDR3 nucleotides read TGTGCCAGCTCATCTCCCGCAGGGGGGGACGTTAACAATGAGCAGTTCTTC.

This clone was counted between two and nine times. The rearrangement links TRBV7-3 to TRBJ2-7; D is unresolved. The CDR3 has 13 residues. Germline V gives CDR1 SGHTA, CDR2 FQGTGA. V was clipped by 2 bases and J by 3 bases, with 8 bases between them. The CDR3: CASSLDRNYEQYF. The CDR3 DNA follows: TGTGCCAGCAGCTTAGACCGGAACTACGAGCAGTACTTC.

This sequence joins TRBV28 and TRBJ2-7; D is unclear. CDR3 length: 13 amino acids. Trimming removed 6 bases from V and 3 bases from J, with 12 bases in between. Looked up from germline, CDR1 is MDHEN and CDR2 is SYDVKM. The CDR3 loop reads CASSFIRVYEQYF. CDR3 in DNA: TGTGCCAGCAGCTTTATACGGGTCTACGAGCAGTACTTC.

This sequence joins TRBV28 and TRBJ1-4; weak D call: TRBD1 (5 bases). V was cut by 2 bases and J by 0 bases, with 13 bases left in between. CDR3 size: 17 residues. From germline, CDR1 is MDHEN and CDR2 SYDVKM. The CDR3 protein is CASSLVVGGSTNEKLFF. The CDR3 DNA sequence: TGTGCCAGCAGTTTAGTTGTGGGGGGGTCAACTAATGAAAAACTGTTTTTT.

CDR3 nucleotides: TGTGCCAGCACTACCACGGGACCGGGCACAGATACGCAGTATTTT. Its protein is CASTTTGPGTDTQYF. This chain connects TRBV27 to TRBJ2-3, with D perhaps being TRBD1 or TRBD2 (5 bases each). The germline CDR1 and CDR2 sequences are MNHEY and SMNVEV (reference sequence). This CDR3 has 15 residues. Trimming cost V 7 bases and J 1 base, with 15 bases left between them.

The genes are TRBV5-6 and TRBJ2-1; the match to TRBD1 covers 9 bases. The CDR3 length is 14 residues. The V and J ends lost 5 bases and 8 bases, in that order; junction bases with no gene match: 8. From germline, CDR1 is SGHDT and CDR2 YYEEEE. CDR3 region: CASRKQGALDEQFF. The DNA of the CDR3 is TGTGCCAGCAGGAAACAGGGGGCTTTGGATGAGCAGTTCTTC.

The chain joins TRBV9 to TRBJ2-1; the match to TRBD2 covers 7 bases. Trimming took 0 bases from V and 5 from J; bases not matched to a gene: 8. There are 16 residues in the CDR3. CDR1 SGDLS and CDR2 YYNGEE come from the germline V gene. The CDR3 is CASSVEGRAFNNEQFF. The CDR3 DNA is TGTGCCAGCAGCGTAGAGGGGAGGGCCTTCAACAATGAGCAGTTCTTC.

This chain uses TRBV4-2 with TRBJ2-3; TRBD2 matches at 8 bases. The CDR3 has 14 amino acids. Germline trimming cut 2 bases from V and 9 bases from J; bases unmatched to any gene: 7. Germline values: CDR1 LGHNA, CDR2 YNFKEQ. This CDR3 reads CASSQKGTGGTQYF. In nucleotides, the CDR3 is TGTGCCAGCAGCCAAAAGGGGACGGGGGGGACGCAGTATTTT.

A single count supports this clone. This chain uses TRBV7-9 with TRBJ1-5; no clear D gene. Trimming shortened V by 1 base and J by 10 bases, and 8 bases separated the two germline ends. Germline V gives CDR1 SEHNR, CDR2 FQNEAQ (reference sequence). The CDR3 is 12 amino acids. In DNA, the CDR3 is TGTGCCAGCAGCTTAGGCTGGGAACCCCAGCATTTT. The encoded protein is CASSLGWEPQHF.